This TCR beta chain is from a study of control samples from healthy donors and cancer patients. Generated by immunoSEQ multiplex PCR, the TCRdb table keeps only in-frame clones and is missing some. The sample includes 90,000 to 150,000 clones, roughly nine tenths of them seen just once. The sample consisted of blood. This clonotype originated in a young woman in good health.

The CDR3 protein is CASSLGRAYGYTF. In DNA, the CDR3 is TGTGCCAGCAGTTTAGGCAGGGCCTATGGCTACACCTTC. V gene TRBV12-3 or TRBV12-4 combines with J gene TRBJ1-2; tentatively, D is TRBD1 (5 bases). V lost 1 base, J lost 4 bases, and 7 bases lay in between. The CDR3 runs to 13 residues.